The rows below give T cell receptor beta chains drawn from one sample of a study of cytomegalovirus exposure and HLA in healthy donors. The table came from immunoSEQ multiplex PCR; TCRdb's copy has only in-frame clones and leaves some out. The table lists approximately 150,000 clones, over 75% of them singletons. Specimen: PBMCs. The receptors stem from a young woman in good health and CMV-seronegative. CDR3s include the opening cysteine and the closing phenylalanine or tryptophan.

V	J	CDR3
TRBV6-1	TRBJ2-3	CASSEEETDTQYF
TRBV27	TRBJ2-7	CASSVAGQGTYEQYF
TRBV5-4	TRBJ1-6	CASSPHGTAVNSPLHF
TRBV7-3	TRBJ1-1	CASSTQGADTEAFF
TRBV6-6	TRBJ1-6	CASSYGQGANSPLHF
TRBV9	TRBJ2-7	CASSVGHPSSYEQYF
TRBV5-6	TRBJ2-7	CASSTGHLPSYEQYF
TRBV4-1	TRBJ1-2	CASSQGAGTGGYGYTF
TRBV29-1	TRBJ1-2	CSVSGTQGSRGYTF
TRBV6-5	TRBJ1-2	CASRTDRVYGYPF
TRBV18	TRBJ2-1	CASSPLEGEQFF
TRBV29-1	TRBJ1-1	CSVSGGANTEAFF
TRBV4-2	TRBJ2-7	CASSQTGLRLTSYEQYF
TRBV6-1	-	CASSVGHSTYEQYF
TRBV7-2	TRBJ2-7	CASNLQGLKYEQYF
TRBV10-3	TRBJ2-2	CASISRGTANTGELFF
TRBV19	TRBJ2-2	CASSPSGTGGSTGELFF
TRBV19	TRBJ1-2	CASSIVGPGQGPGYTF
TRBV7-8	TRBJ2-1	CASSSAGGKQFF
TRBV7-2	TRBJ2-5	CASSKGQNGQETQYF
TRBV27	TRBJ2-7	CASSFLDRIYEQYF
TRBV30	TRBJ1-3	CAWAYRGTGNTIYF
TRBV6-5	TRBJ1-2	CASSYLTGQGYGYTF
TRBV6-5	TRBJ2-5	CASSSPGGAKTQYF
TRBV6-6	TRBJ2-7	CASSNSPEGTYEQYF
TRBV9	TRBJ1-6	CASSQHLNSPLHF
TRBV13	TRBJ2-6	CASDDGGLAGTGANVLTF
TRBV30	TRBJ1-5	CAWSGGGSQPQHF
TRBV5-1	TRBJ2-3	CASSTNLPGSGTDTQYF
TRBV2	TRBJ1-4	CASSPRDTTTNEKLFF
TRBV5-4	TRBJ1-2	CASSSDRGRTYGYTF
TRBV2	TRBJ2-1	CASSERGTVYEQFF
TRBV7-9	TRBJ2-1	CASSLRTGPNPREQFF
TRBV6-5	TRBJ2-5	CASSSPGAQYF
TRBV27	TRBJ1-4	CASSLRRSNEKLFF
TRBV13	TRBJ2-5	CASSLGLSVAGGGLRETQYF
TRBV6-1	TRBJ2-2	CASTDRGNTGELFF
TRBV2	TRBJ1-1	CASSYGPDGRGTEAFF
TRBV2	TRBJ1-1	CASTPGQGLEAFF
TRBV5-4	TRBJ1-2	CASSPNRGTNYGYTF
TRBV14	TRBJ1-2	CASSQAGVHGYTF
TRBV5-4	TRBJ2-3	CASSFGGGRTDTQYF
TRBV7-8	TRBJ1-5	CASSLAEDQPQHF
TRBV21-1	TRBJ1-1	CASSKQSGTEAFF
TRBV5-1	TRBJ2-7	CASSLEGQPLYEQYF